The entry below gives a single TCR beta chain sequence along with its context. Germline V gene data show CDR1 as MNHEY and CDR2 as SMNVEV (reference sequence). The CDR3 has 14 residues. With 7 bases removed from V and 0 bases from J, the gap between germline ends came to 12 bases. Here immunoSEQ multiplex PCR was the method, and the copy in TCRdb shows in-frame clones only, minus some. Of approximately 15,000 clones in the sample, 86% were seen once. This entry belongs to a study of technical replicates of blood from a handful of donors. The chain links TRBV27 to TRBJ1-1, with D maybe TRBD1 (6 bases). Sequencing used PBMCs. The sequence derives from a human donor in good health. CDR3 DNA sequence: TGTGCCAGCAAAAAGGGGGATTTGAACACTGAAGCTTTCTTT. Amino acid sequence: CASKKGDLNTEAFF.